This T cell receptor beta chain was sequenced during a study of cytomegalovirus exposure and HLA in healthy donors. The repertoire was sequenced with immunoSEQ multiplex PCR; TCRdb's copy has only in-frame clones and lacks some. The table records 250,000 to 350,000 clones, roughly 90% of them present only once. J lost 8 bases, V lost 4 bases, and 4 bases had no gene match. Germline V gene data show CDR1 as SEHNR and CDR2 as FQNEAQ (reference sequence). This CDR3 contains 14 residues. The sequence derives from a man aged 30 to 45 in good health and CMV-seronegative. The source material was PBMCs. This chain uses TRBV7-9 with TRBJ1-6, with 8 bases lining up with TRBD1. The CDR3 is CASSSGQVDSPLHF. The CDR3 DNA sequence: TGTGCCAGCAGCTCGGGACAGGTAGATTCACCCCTCCACTTT.